The 27 T cell receptor beta chains given below trace back to one sample, sequenced in a study of shared clonotypes between healthy human individuals (TCRdb year 2020). CD8 naive samples were CD45RO-negative cells positively selected for CCR7, giving a CD45RA+CCR7+ population that excluded TemRA cells. The receptor library was made with the immunoSEQ multiplex PCR assay. TCRdb took over this immuneACCESS table, retaining in-frame rearrangements with V and J assigned. Such tables are incomplete; in checked studies, under half of the missing clones stem from an unresolved V gene, and the remainder is unexplained. This sample gives around 2.1 million clones in total; approximately 94% of them show up just once. Of the sample, approximately 1.7% is held by the ten largest clones. The source material was naive CD8+ T cells from PBMCs. The label giving this sample's cell subset or site can be read as: CD45RA+CCR7+. These receptors all stem from a man between 18 and 29 years old in good health. Some clones in this sample may be carry-over from other donors' samples.

The chain has TRBV4-1 and TRBJ2-5, with D perhaps assigned TRBD1 or TRBD2 (5 bases each). CDR3 length equals 16 residues. Trimming cost V 1 base and J 1 base, with 13 bases left between them. The V gene's germline CDR1 is MGHRA and CDR2 YSYEKL. The CDR3: CASSQVRGSLQETQYF. The CDR3 DNA reads as TGCGCCAGCAGCCAAGTCCGGGGCAGCCTCCAAGAGACCCAGTACTTC.

The rearrangement joins TRBV13 to TRBJ2-1, with 11 positions matching TRBD2. The V and J ends lost 5 bases and 6 bases, in that order; junction bases with no gene match: 9. The CDR3 runs 16 residues. CDR1 is PRHDT, CDR2 FYEKMQ, per germline (reference sequence). CDR3: CASSPATLAGGNEQFF. The CDR3 nucleotides are TGTGCCAGCAGCCCGGCGACCCTAGCGGGGGGCAATGAGCAGTTCTTC. Based on the CDR3 plus reference TRBV13 and TRBJ2-1, the full variable domain is AAGVIQSPRHLIKEKRETATLKCYPIPRHDTVYWYQQGPGQDPQFLISFYEKMQSDKGSIPDRFSAQQFSDYHSELNMSSLELGDSALYFCASSPATLAGGNEQFFGPGTRLTVL.

With regard to this clone: Other nucleotide sequences in the sample specify the same CDR3. The genes are TRBV27 and TRBJ2-5, with D tentatively TRBD1 (5 bases). Trimming left V 8 bases short and J 2 bases short, with 9 bases between. This CDR3 spans 12 amino acids. Germline V lookup: CDR1 MNHEY, CDR2 SMNVEV (reference sequence). The CDR3 coding sequence is TGTGCCAGCGGGGCAGGACAAGAGACCCAGTACTTC. Amino acid sequence: CASGAGQETQYF.

This sequence joins TRBV25-1 and TRBJ1-1; D remains ambiguous. CDR3 length equals 15 residues. The germline CDR1 and CDR2 sequences are MGHDK and SYGVNS. Trimming took off 1 base at V and 3 bases at J, with 12 bases between the two ends. CDR3: CASSELKGGYTEAFF. DNA for the CDR3: TGTGCCAGCAGTGAATTGAAGGGAGGGTACACTGAAGCTTTCTTT.

The chain joins TRBV4-1 to TRBJ1-1; D may be TRBD1 (5 bases). Trimming shortened V by 4 bases and J by 6 bases, and 18 bases separated the two germline ends. CDR3 size: 15 residues. Germline V gene data show CDR1 as MGHRA and CDR2 as YSYEKL. The CDR3, as DNA: TGCGCCAGCAGCCCCCGGGACGGAGAATTCGCTGAAGCTTTCTTT. Translation: CASSPRDGEFAEAFF.

The V gene is TRBV4-3, the J gene TRBJ1-1, with D possibly matching TRBD1 (6 bases). The V end was cut by 1 base, the J end by 2 bases, with 14 bases between. Germline values: CDR1 LGHNA, CDR2 YSLEER. The CDR3 has 16 residues. The CDR3 coding sequence is TGCGCCAGCAGCCAAGCTCCGGGGGGCTTCAACACTGAAGCTTTCTTT. Protein sequence: CASSQAPGGFNTEAFF.

In this sample, this clone turned up a few times. Different DNA sequences within this sample yield the same CDR3. The genes are TRBV19 and TRBJ2-1; TRBD2 is a possible D gene (5 bases). The CDR3 runs 14 residues. Germline V CDR1 and CDR2: LNHDA, SQIVND (reference sequence). Trimming took off 0 bases at V and 4 bases at J, with 7 bases between the two ends. CDR3 nucleotide sequence: TGTGCCAGTAGTATAGATGGGGAGTACAATGAGCAGTTCTTC. This sequence encodes CASSIDGEYNEQFF.

Regarding this clone: With a much larger clone just one base away, this may be a read error. The same CDR3 arises from other DNA sequences in this sample as well. The chain joins TRBV11-1 to TRBJ2-1; 8 positions match TRBD2. Germline trimming cut 5 bases from V and 6 bases from J; bases unmatched to any gene: 9. This CDR3 contains 15 residues. Per germline, CDR1 SGHAT and CDR2 FQDESV (reference sequence). The CDR3 region is CASSPWASGSNEQFF. The CDR3 DNA reads TGTGCCAGCAGCCCATGGGCTAGCGGGTCCAATGAGCAGTTCTTC.

The J gene is TRBJ2-1, the V gene TRBV9, with 7 bases aligning to TRBD2. The J segment lost 6 bases and the V segment lost 4 bases, leaving 19 bases of the junction unmatched. CDR3 length equals 18 residues. Germline V gene lookup returns CDR1 SGDLS and CDR2 YYNGEE. The CDR3, as DNA: TGTGCCAGCAGCTCATCAGGAGCGGGAACCCCCTCTGGCAATGAGCAGTTCTTC. Protein product: CASSSSGAGTPSGNEQFF.

The rearrangement uses TRBV25-1 and TRBJ2-1, with 9 bases lining up with TRBD1. The V segment lost 3 bases and the J segment 6 bases; nucleotides outside the gene matches: 3. Germline values: CDR1 MGHDK, CDR2 SYGVNS. The CDR3 consists of 14 residues. CDR3 loop: CASSERQGGNEQFF. In DNA form, the CDR3 reads TGTGCCAGCAGTGAGAGACAGGGGGGCAATGAGCAGTTCTTC.

The V call is TRBV7-9, the J call TRBJ2-7; a possible D gene is TRBD2 (5 bases). The CDR3 length is 15 residues. Germline V lookup: CDR1 SEHNR, CDR2 FQNEAQ (reference sequence). V was shortened by 11 bases and J by 6 bases, with 26 bases between the two germline ends. CDR3 amino acids: CAGLQLGKEGREQYF. The CDR3, as DNA: TGTGCCGGTTTACAATTGGGGAAAGAGGGCCGCGAGCAGTACTTC.

V is TRBV18 and J is TRBJ1-5; no firm D call. Germline-derived CDR1 and CDR2 are KGHSH and LQKENI. Trimming removed 2 bases from V and 5 bases from J, with 16 bases in between. CDR3 length: 16 amino acids. The DNA for the CDR3 is TGTGCCAGCTCACCAATCCGGGCCGTCAAGGATCAGCCCCAGCATTTT. Translation: CASSPIRAVKDQPQHF. The full variable domain, rest sourced from reference TRBV18 and TRBJ1-5, is NAGVMQNPRHLVRRRGQEARLRCSPMKGHSHVYWYRQLPEEGLKFMVYLQKENIIDESGMPKERFSAEFPKEGPSILRIQQVVRGDSAAYFCASSPIRAVKDQPQHFGDGTRLSIL.

The chain carries TRBV6-5 and TRBJ2-1; the match to TRBD2 covers 10 bases. The CDR3 has 15 amino acids. Germline V gene data show CDR1 as MNHEY and CDR2 as SVGAGI. After removal of 2 bases from V and 8 bases from J, the junction contained 6 bases not matched to a gene. The CDR3 sequence is CASSYAASGSHEQFF. The CDR3 nucleotides are TGTGCCAGCAGTTACGCGGCTAGCGGGAGTCATGAGCAGTTCTTC.

This clone has just one count. V gene TRBV28 combines with J gene TRBJ2-7, with TRBD1 matching 7 bases. CDR3 size: 14 residues. Losses at the gene ends were 5 bases for V and 7 bases for J; bases not matched to a gene: 11. The germline V gene encodes CDR1 MDHEN and CDR2 SYDVKM. Here the CDR3 reads CASSSRDSFWEQYF. The CDR3 DNA follows: TGTGCCAGCAGTAGCCGGGACAGCTTCTGGGAGCAGTACTTC. Variable domain in full (rest from reference TRBV28 and TRBJ2-7): DVKVTQSSRYLVKRTGEKVFLECVQDMDHENMFWYRQDPGLGLRLIYFSYDVKMKEKGDIPEGYSVSREKKERFSLILESASTNQTSMYLCASSSRDSFWEQYFGPGTRLTVT.

The DNA of the CDR3 is TGTGCCAGCAGTCAACCGGGACAGATCTACGAGCAGTACTTC. Translation: CASSQPGQIYEQYF. The J gene is TRBJ2-7, the V gene TRBV28; 7 positions agree with TRBD1. V trimming: 5 bases; J trimming: 3 bases; junction bases outside the gene matches: 7. From germline, CDR1 is MDHEN and CDR2 SYDVKM. This CDR3 is 14 amino acids long. Drawing the rest from reference TRBV28 and TRBJ2-7, the complete variable domain is DVKVTQSSRYLVKRTGEKVFLECVQDMDHENMFWYRQDPGLGLRLIYFSYDVKMKEKGDIPEGYSVSREKKERFSLILESASTNQTSMYLCASSQPGQIYEQYFGPGTRLTVT.

V is TRBV7-8 and J is TRBJ2-5; 11 nucleotides line up with TRBD1. Per the germline V gene, CDR1 is SGHVS and CDR2 is FQNEAQ. With 5 bases clipped from V and 3 bases from J, the junction kept 14 bases outside the gene matches. The CDR3 is made up of 18 amino acids. DNA for the CDR3: TGTGCCAGCAGCCGCCTCTTAAGGACAGGGGGCCGGGAAGAGACCCAGTACTTC. Translated, it gives CASSRLLRTGGREETQYF.

V is TRBV28 and J is TRBJ2-5; weak D call: TRBD2 (6 bases). The V end was cut by 7 bases, the J end by 3 bases, with 12 bases between. Germline V gene sequence: CDR1 MDHEN, CDR2 SYDVKM. This CDR3 spans 13 amino acids. CDR3 residues: CASTGLYKETQYF. For the CDR3, the DNA is TGTGCCAGCACGGGACTTTATAAAGAGACCCAGTACTTC.

The CDR3 loop reads CASSYEDRADEQFF. For the CDR3, the DNA is TGTGCCAGCAGCTACGAGGACCGCGCCGATGAGCAGTTCTTC. The V and J genes are TRBV7-3 and TRBJ2-1; D ambiguous. The CDR3 runs 14 residues. V dropped 4 bases and J dropped 8 bases, with 15 bases sitting between them. Germline V lookup: CDR1 SGHTA, CDR2 FQGTGA.

V is TRBV7-6 and J is TRBJ2-7, with TRBD2 matching over 12 bases. The CDR3 runs to 16 residues. V lost 1 base, J lost 5 bases, and 6 bases stayed unmatched. Per germline, CDR1 SGHVS and CDR2 FNYEAQ. CDR3 amino acids: CASSLVLAGGFDEQYF. DNA for the CDR3: TGTGCCAGCAGCTTAGTGCTAGCGGGAGGGTTCGACGAGCAGTACTTC.

With regard to this clone: This same CDR3 is encoded by further DNA sequences in the sample. This chain joins TRBV6-5 and TRBJ2-5; D may be TRBD1 or TRBD2 (6 bases each). Trimming removed 2 bases at V and 2 bases at J, with 9 bases between. The CDR3 has 14 residues. CDR1 and CDR2 (germline): MNHEY, SVGAGI. The CDR3 sequence: CASSYTGRQETQYF. CDR3 DNA sequence: TGTGCCAGCAGTTACACAGGGAGGCAAGAGACCCAGTACTTC.

CDR3 coding DNA: TGCGCCAGCGGCGGGACTCCTCCGTACAATGAGCAGTTCTTC. This sequence encodes CASGGTPPYNEQFF. The V call is TRBV10-1, the J call TRBJ2-1; D may be TRBD2 (6 bases). The germline V gene has CDR1 WNHNN and CDR2 SYGVQD (reference sequence). Deletions cut 8 bases from V and 4 bases from J, with 15 bases between. The CDR3 covers 14 residues.

The chain links TRBV4-2 to TRBJ1-5; D gene unclear. The CDR3 runs to 14 residues. Germline CDR1 and CDR2: LGHNA and YNFKEQ. The V gene lost 4 bases and the J gene lost 5 bases, with 12 bases spanning the gap. CDR3 sequence: CASSLGGADQPQHF. CDR3 DNA sequence: TGTGCCAGCAGCCTCGGAGGAGCTGATCAGCCCCAGCATTTT.

The genes are TRBV4-3 and TRBJ2-1, with 8 bases aligning to TRBD1. The germline gives CDR1 LGHNA, CDR2 YSLEER. CDR3 length: 17 residues. With 1 base clipped from V and 6 bases from J, the junction kept 11 bases outside the gene matches. CDR3 region: CASSQVKDRVGFNEQFF. Written as DNA, the CDR3 is TGCGCCAGCAGCCAAGTTAAGGACAGGGTGGGATTCAATGAGCAGTTCTTC.

The genes are TRBV25-1 and TRBJ2-7; D is perhaps TRBD2 (6 bases). The CDR3 covers 17 residues. Trimming removed 0 bases at V and 3 bases at J, with 18 bases between. Germline V gives CDR1 MGHDK, CDR2 SYGVNS. CDR3: CASSEYTGGVDVYEQYF. Here the CDR3 DNA reads TGTGCCAGCAGTGAATATACTGGCGGGGTAGACGTCTACGAGCAGTACTTC.

The chain carries TRBV7-9 and TRBJ2-5, with 8 nucleotides matching TRBD1. V was clipped by 3 bases and J by 0 bases; unmatched bases: 3. From germline, CDR1 is SEHNR and CDR2 FQNEAQ (reference sequence). This CDR3 has 15 residues. DNA for the CDR3: TGTGCCAGCAGCTTGGACAGGGCCTACCAAGAGACCCAGTACTTC. This gives the protein CASSLDRAYQETQYF. The full variable domain, with the rest looked up from reference TRBV7-9 and TRBJ2-5, is DTGVSQNPRHKITKRGQNVTFRCDPISEHNRLYWYRQTLGQGPEFLTYFQNEAQLEKSRLLSDRFSAERPKGSFSTLEIQRTEQGDSAMYLCASSLDRAYQETQYFGPGTRLLVL.

This sequence joins TRBV5-1 and TRBJ2-1, with unresolved D. V shed 1 base and J shed 10 bases, with 6 bases lying between them. The CDR3 is 11 residues long. From germline, CDR1 is SGHRS and CDR2 YFSETQ. The CDR3 reads CASSLLGEQFF. Written as DNA, the CDR3 is TGCGCCAGCAGCTTGTTAGGGGAGCAGTTCTTC.

This chain links TRBV5-4 with TRBJ2-7, with D unclear. CDR1 and CDR2 from the germline V gene are SGHNT and YYREEE (reference sequence). The CDR3 has 12 amino acids. V was shortened by 5 bases and J by 3 bases, with 9 bases between the two germline ends. The CDR3 reads CASRDGDYEQYF. The DNA of the CDR3 is TGTGCCAGCAGGGACGGCGACTACGAGCAGTACTTC.